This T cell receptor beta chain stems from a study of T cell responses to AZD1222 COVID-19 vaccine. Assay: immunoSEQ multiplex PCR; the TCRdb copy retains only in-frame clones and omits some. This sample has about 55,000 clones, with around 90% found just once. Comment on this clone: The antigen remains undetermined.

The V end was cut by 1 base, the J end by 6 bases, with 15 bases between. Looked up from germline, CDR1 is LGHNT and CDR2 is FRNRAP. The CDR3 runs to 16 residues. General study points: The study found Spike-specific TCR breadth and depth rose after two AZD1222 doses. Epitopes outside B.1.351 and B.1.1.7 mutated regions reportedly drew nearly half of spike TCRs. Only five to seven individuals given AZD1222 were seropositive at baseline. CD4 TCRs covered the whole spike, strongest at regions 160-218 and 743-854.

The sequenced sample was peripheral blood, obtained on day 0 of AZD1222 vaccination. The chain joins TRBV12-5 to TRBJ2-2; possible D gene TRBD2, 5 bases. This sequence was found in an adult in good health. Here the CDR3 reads CASGLGIGSSAGELFF. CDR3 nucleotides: TGTGCTAGTGGTTTGGGCATAGGCAGTAGCGCCGGGGAGCTGTTTTTT.